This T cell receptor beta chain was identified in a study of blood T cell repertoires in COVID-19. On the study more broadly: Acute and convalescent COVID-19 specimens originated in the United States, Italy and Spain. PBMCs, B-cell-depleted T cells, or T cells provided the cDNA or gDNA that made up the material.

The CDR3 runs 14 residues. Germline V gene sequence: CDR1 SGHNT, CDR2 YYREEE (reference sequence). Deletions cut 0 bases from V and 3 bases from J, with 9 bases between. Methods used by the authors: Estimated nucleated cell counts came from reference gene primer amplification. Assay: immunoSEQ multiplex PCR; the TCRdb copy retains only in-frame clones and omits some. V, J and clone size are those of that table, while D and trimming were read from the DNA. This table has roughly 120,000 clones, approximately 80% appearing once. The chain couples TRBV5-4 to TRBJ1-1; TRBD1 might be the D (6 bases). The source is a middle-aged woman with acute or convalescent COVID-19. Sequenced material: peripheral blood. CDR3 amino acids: CASSLGGGDTEAFF. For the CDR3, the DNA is TGTGCCAGCAGCTTGGGAGGGGGGGACACTGAAGCTTTCTTT.